Following are 21 T cell receptor beta chains from one sample sequenced in a study of cytomegalovirus exposure and HLA in healthy donors. Researchers ran the PCR with 60 Vbeta and 13 Jbeta primers. Profiling relied on immunoSEQ multiplex PCR, and the TCRdb table lists in-frame clones only, not all of them. The data show about 150,000 clones, about 82% seen once. The sequencing sample was made of PBMCs. The receptors derive from a female donor in good health and CMV-seropositive.

CDR3 DNA sequence: TGTGCCAGCAAGTGGACAGCCTCCTACGAGCAGTACTTC. This codes for CASKWTASYEQYF. The chain combines TRBV2 with TRBJ2-5; D might be TRBD1 (6 bases). The J call may be mistaken, given a closer DNA end match to TRBJ2-7. CDR3 size: 13 residues. Germline V gives CDR1 SNHLY, CDR2 FYNNEI.

The chain links TRBV19 to TRBJ1-3; D gene ambiguous. V lost 6 bases, J lost 2 bases, and 5 bases lay in between. This CDR3 has 12 residues. Germline loops: CDR1 LNHDA, CDR2 SQIVND (reference sequence). CDR3 in DNA: TGTGCCAGTAGGGCCGCTGGAAACACCATATATTTT. It is translated as CASRAAGNTIYF.

The rearrangement joins TRBV19 to TRBJ1-2; 9 nucleotides agree with TRBD1. The CDR3 sequence is 13 residues long. Germline lookup yields CDR1 LNHDA and CDR2 SQIVND (reference sequence). J was trimmed by 8 bases and V by 4 bases; bases with no gene match: 5. In DNA, the CDR3 is TGTGCCAGTAGTACGCGGACAGGGGACGGCTACACCTTC. This encodes CASSTRTGDGYTF. The whole variable domain, filled in from reference TRBV19 and TRBJ1-2, reads DGGITQSPKYLFRKEGQNVTLSCEQNLNHDAMYWYRQDPGQGLRLIYYSQIVNDFQKGDIAEGYSVSREKKESFPLTVTSAQKNPTAFYLCASSTRTGDGYTFGSGTRLTVV.

This clone has a handful of counts. The genes are TRBV7-3 and TRBJ1-4, with a possible D match to TRBD1 (6 bases). The CDR3 is 14 amino acids. V lost 5 bases and J lost 7, with 14 bases in between. The V gene's germline CDR1 is SGHTA and CDR2 FQGTGA. The CDR3 nucleotides read TGTGCCAGCAGCCCGAGGGAGGGGGGTGAAAAACTGTTTTTT. Amino acids: CASSPREGGEKLFF.

This clone was found a few times. The chain links TRBV5-6 to TRBJ2-1; 7 nucleotides match TRBD2. This CDR3 has 13 residues. V shed 5 bases, J shed 4 bases, and the junction held 3 bases outside the gene matches. In germline, CDR1 is SGHDT, CDR2 YYEEEE. Here the CDR3 reads CASSGDYYNEQFF. Written as DNA, the CDR3 is TGTGCCAGCAGTGGGGACTATTACAATGAGCAGTTCTTC.

This chain uses TRBV5-4 with TRBJ2-1; 11 nucleotides line up with TRBD2. Germline V CDR1 and CDR2: SGHNT, YYREEE (reference sequence). This CDR3 spans 16 amino acids. The junction had 3 bases not matched to a gene; V was cut back by 0 bases and J by 4 bases. The CDR3 protein is CASSLGLAGGYNEQFF. The CDR3 nucleotides are TGTGCCAGCAGCTTGGGGCTAGCGGGGGGTTACAATGAGCAGTTCTTC.

V usage is TRBV5-1 and J usage is TRBJ1-4; D unclear. V was cut by 4 bases and J by 0 bases, with 7 bases left in between. The CDR3 length is 14 residues. Germline CDR1 reads SGHRS; CDR2 reads YFSETQ. The CDR3 spells CASSLLATNEKLFF. The CDR3 bases are TGCGCCAGCAGCCTTCTTGCAACTAATGAAAAACTGTTTTTT.

This sequence joins TRBV19 and TRBJ2-1, with TRBD2 as a possible D gene (6 bases). Germline CDR1 and CDR2: LNHDA and SQIVND (reference sequence). There are 15 residues in the CDR3. V was pared by 2 bases and J by 3 bases, with 11 bases between. The CDR3 sequence is CASSISRRGYNEQFF. CDR3 coding DNA: TGTGCCAGTAGTATAAGTAGGCGGGGCTACAATGAGCAGTTCTTC.

The chain has TRBV7-9 and TRBJ2-1; the match to TRBD2 covers 12 bases. Germline CDR1 SEHNR, CDR2 FQNEAQ (reference sequence). The trim removed 5 bases at V and 6 bases at J, leaving 5 bases unmatched. This CDR3 contains 15 residues. The DNA of the CDR3 is TGTGCCAGCAGCAAAGGACTAGCGGGATTCAATGAGCAGTTCTTC. This sequence encodes CASSKGLAGFNEQFF.

CDR3 sequence: CASRVDKHGYTF. Here the CDR3 DNA reads TGTGCCAGCAGGGTGGACAAGCATGGCTACACCTTC. V usage is TRBV2 and J usage is TRBJ1-2; a possible D gene is TRBD1 (5 bases). The V gene's germline CDR1 is SNHLY and CDR2 FYNNEI. The CDR3 contains 12 residues. V was trimmed by 6 bases and J by 6 bases, leaving 11 bases between them.

This sequence joins TRBV19 and TRBJ2-2, with 8 bases fitting TRBD1. The trim removed 7 bases at V and 1 base at J, leaving 2 bases unmatched. Germline CDR1 reads LNHDA; CDR2 reads SQIVND (reference sequence). The CDR3 spans 14 residues. The CDR3: CASIGTGNTGELFF. CDR3 sequence (DNA): TGTGCCAGTATCGGGACAGGGAACACCGGGGAGCTGTTTTTT. Supplemented by reference TRBV19 and TRBJ2-2, the full variable domain reads DGGITQSPKYLFRKEGQNVTLSCEQNLNHDAMYWYRQDPGQGLRLIYYSQIVNDFQKGDIAEGYSVSREKKESFPLTVTSAQKNPTAFYLCASIGTGNTGELFFGEGSRLTVL.

This clone is a singleton in its sample. This chain links TRBV7-3 with TRBJ1-1; the D gene is possibly TRBD1 (5 bases). The germline V gene has CDR1 SGHTA and CDR2 FQGTGA. This CDR3 contains 15 residues. The V gene lost 4 bases and the J gene lost 5 bases, with 17 bases spanning the gap. The CDR3 protein is CASSYSRVARTEAFF. The CDR3, as DNA: TGTGCCAGCAGCTACTCCAGGGTTGCTCGGACTGAAGCTTTCTTT.

This chain uses TRBV5-4 with TRBJ2-1, with a weak D call TRBD2 (6 bases). The CDR3 contains 13 residues. Trimming took off 4 bases at V and 4 bases at J, with 9 bases between the two ends. The germline V gene encodes CDR1 SGHNT and CDR2 YYREEE (reference sequence). The CDR3 bases are TGTGCCAGCAGCGGAGGGCAATACAATGAGCAGTTCTTC. Translation: CASSGGQYNEQFF.

This clone was seen only once. The rearrangement links TRBV6-4 to TRBJ1-6; 9 bases map to TRBD1. CDR1 and CDR2 from the germline V gene are MRHNA and SNTAGT. The CDR3 consists of 15 residues. The V segment lost 2 bases and the J segment 6 bases; nucleotides outside the gene matches: 2. The CDR3 loop is CASSDGQGPNSPLHF. The DNA for the CDR3 is TGTGCCAGCAGTGACGGACAGGGGCCTAATTCACCCCTCCACTTT.

This chain joins TRBV7-2 and TRBJ2-7; tentative D call: TRBD2 (6 bases). The germline V and J ends were trimmed by 0 bases and 6 bases, with 12 bases remaining between them. In germline, CDR1 is SGHTA, CDR2 FQGNSA. CDR3 length: 14 amino acids. This CDR3 reads CASSLARGAGEQYF. The CDR3 DNA reads as TGTGCCAGCAGCTTAGCGCGCGGGGCCGGCGAGCAGTACTTC.

The rearrangement uses TRBV14 and TRBJ2-7; 8 bases match TRBD2. The junction had 5 bases not matched to a gene; V was cut back by 1 base and J by 0 bases. The germline V gene encodes CDR1 SGHDN and CDR2 FVKESK. The CDR3 spans 16 residues. The CDR3: CASSQVSSGGSYEQYF. The DNA of the CDR3 is TGTGCCAGCAGCCAAGTTTCGAGCGGGGGCTCCTACGAGCAGTACTTC.

This sequence joins TRBV6-5 and TRBJ2-5; TRBD1 aligns across 11 bases. The length of the CDR3 is 15 residues. From germline, CDR1 is MNHEY and CDR2 SVGAGI. The ends lost 6 bases at V and 11 bases at J; junction bases unmatched: 14. In DNA, the CDR3 is TGTGCCAGCAGCGGCGCGGGACAGGGGGTAGGTGAGCAGTACTTC. It codes for CASSGAGQGVGEQYF.

V gene TRBV9 combines with J gene TRBJ2-5; 11 bases fit TRBD2. Germline loops: CDR1 SGDLS, CDR2 YYNGEE. This CDR3 is built from 16 residues. V gave up 4 bases and J gave up 1 base; unmatched junction bases: 6. CDR3 in amino acids: CASSPKGLAGQETQYF. The CDR3 DNA is TGTGCCAGCAGCCCCAAAGGACTAGCGGGCCAAGAGACCCAGTACTTC.

Details on this clone: The germline gene is not matched at one end of the junction; a read error may be the cause. V usage is TRBV27 and J usage is TRBJ2-1; the D gene is possibly TRBD2 (6 bases). The CDR3 is made up of 12 amino acids. Germline-derived CDR1 and CDR2 are MNHEY and SMNVEV (reference sequence). The DNA for the CDR3 is TGTGCCAGTGGGGGACTCTACAATGAGCAGCTCTTC. Translated, it gives CASGGLYNEQLF.

V gene TRBV11-2 combines with J gene TRBJ1-1; D not resolved. Trimming cost V 4 bases and J 0 bases, with 6 bases left between them. Germline-derived CDR1 and CDR2 are SGHAT and FQNNGV. CDR3 length: 13 residues. The CDR3 nucleotides read TGTGCCAGCAGCTCACCTATGAACACTGAAGCTTTCTTT. The encoded protein is CASSSPMNTEAFF.

This sequence joins TRBV27 and TRBJ2-5; D is undetermined. The CDR3 totals 13 residues. V lost 0 bases to trimming and J lost 5 bases, with 7 bases between them. Germline values: CDR1 MNHEY, CDR2 SMNVEV (reference sequence). The CDR3 reads CASSLSLRETQYF. Here the CDR3 DNA reads TGTGCCAGCAGTTTATCGCTGCGGGAGACCCAGTACTTC.